The sequence of this T cell receptor beta chain was determined in a study of immune evolution from preneoplasia to lung adenocarcinoma. Study information: HLA loss of heterozygosity: under 7.5% AIS, over 12% MIA, about 35% ADC, none AAH.

Sequenced by immunoSEQ multiplex PCR; TCRdb stores in-frame clones only, minus some. This sample has about 4,300 clones, with 79% found just once. The sequenced material came from FFPE minimally invasive lung adenocarcinoma tissue. The receptor comes from a person aged 50-75 years with lung adenocarcinoma.

The CDR3 DNA reads as TGTGCCAGCAGTTCCGGGACAGGGTTGGCAGATACGCAGTATTTT. It codes for CASSSGTGLADTQYF. This chain joins TRBV5-5 and TRBJ2-3; 9 nucleotides match TRBD1. This CDR3 region has 15 residues. V lost 5 bases and J lost 4; bases outside the gene matches: 8. Germline loops: CDR1 SGHKS, CDR2 YYEKEE (reference sequence).